The sequence of this T cell receptor (beta chain) was determined in a study of cytomegalovirus exposure and HLA in healthy donors. Study findings and constraints: With high specificity and sensitivity, the classifier reportedly diagnosed cytomegalovirus status. A later analysis linked a missense variant in DCLRE1C to the trimming of TCR beta V and J genes. Versus the approximately 700-donor mean, an Asian-associated ancestry cluster reportedly showed fewer N-insertions in a later analysis.

Both 60 Vbeta primers and 13 Jbeta primers went into the PCR. The authors' processing: Later, an analysis found around 77 million unique TCR beta chains, and 8.5 million to 12 million of these were shared. Clones were sequenced by immunoSEQ multiplex PCR, and TCRdb holds only the in-frame ones, with some missing. Clone size and V and J calls were adopted from that table, with D and trimming inferred from the DNA. The sample has about 180,000 clones; less than 80% are singletons. J was trimmed by 5 bases and V by 5 bases; bases with no gene match: 9. The germline V gene encodes CDR1 MDHEN and CDR2 SYDVKM. This CDR3 has 16 residues. About this clone: Its specificity is unknown.

The chain uses TRBV28 and TRBJ1-6, with 7 bases aligning to TRBD1. The specimen was PBMCs. This TCR came from a man in his late teens or twenties in good health and CMV-seronegative. The CDR3 DNA is TGTGCCAGCAGTCCCCCGGGACAGATAGATAATTCACCCCTCCACTTT. It yields the protein CASSPPGQIDNSPLHF.